This TCR beta chain was recovered during a study of Ad26.COV2.S vaccination and SARS-CoV-2 variants. Stated treatment: around 19 received Ad26.COV2.S at low or high dose, single or two shots; about 5 received placebo; per-sample allocation not given. After the first vaccine or placebo injection, samples were drawn on day 63. The assay was immunoSEQ multiplex PCR, and TCRdb's table has in-frame clones only and misses some. This repertoire shows some 390,000 clones, roughly nine tenths found once; its top ten account for roughly 3%. This CDR3 region has 15 residues. V lost 6 bases and J lost 0, with 12 bases in between. Germline V CDR1 and CDR2: SGHVS, FQNEAQ.

This chain uses TRBV7-8 with TRBJ2-1; D call uncertain. The source material was peripheral blood, sampled in a trial of Ad26.COV2.S vaccine versus placebo. This clonotype originated in a person between 18 and 65 years old who received the Ad26.COV2.S COVID-19 vaccine or a placebo. For the CDR3, the DNA is TGTGCCAGCAGACGTTTTGAGAGCTCCTACAATGAGCAGTTCTTC. As protein: CASRRFESSYNEQFF.